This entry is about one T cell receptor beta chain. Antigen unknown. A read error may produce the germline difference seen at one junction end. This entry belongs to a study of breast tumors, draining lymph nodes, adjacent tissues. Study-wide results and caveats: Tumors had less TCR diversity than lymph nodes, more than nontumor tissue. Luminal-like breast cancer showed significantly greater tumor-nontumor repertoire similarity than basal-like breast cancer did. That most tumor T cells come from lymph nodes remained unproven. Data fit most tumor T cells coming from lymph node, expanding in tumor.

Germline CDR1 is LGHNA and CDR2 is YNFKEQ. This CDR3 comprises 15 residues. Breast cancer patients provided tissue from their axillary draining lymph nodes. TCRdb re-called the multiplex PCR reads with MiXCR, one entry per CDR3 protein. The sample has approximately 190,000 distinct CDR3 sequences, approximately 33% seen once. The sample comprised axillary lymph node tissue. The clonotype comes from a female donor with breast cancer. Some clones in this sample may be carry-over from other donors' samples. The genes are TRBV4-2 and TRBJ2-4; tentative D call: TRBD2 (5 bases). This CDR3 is CACSQDKGRAGIQYF. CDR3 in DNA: TGTGCCTGCAGCCAAGATAAAGGGCGGGCGGGCATTCAGTACTTC.